The 24 T cell receptor beta chains below all came from one sample that was sequenced in a study of blood T cell repertoires in COVID-19. Clones were read by immunoSEQ multiplex PCR, and TCRdb kept only the in-frame ones, dropping some. This table has 150,000 or so clones, approximately 83% appearing once. Input material: PBMCs or T cells enriched from blood (not recorded which). All receptors come from a man in his 70s who had been exposed to COVID-19.

The J gene is TRBJ1-2, the V gene TRBV14, with TRBD1 matching over 7 bases. Germline CDR1 SGHDN, CDR2 FVKESK. V dropped 0 bases and J dropped 5; count of bases not matched to a gene: 3. The CDR3 runs to 14 residues. CDR3 loop: CASSQDQGVYGYTF. The CDR3 DNA sequence: TGTGCCAGCAGCCAAGATCAGGGGGTTTATGGCTACACCTTC. The full variable domain, in which reference TRBV14 and TRBJ1-2 provide the parts outside the CDR3, is EAGVTQFPSHSVIEKGQTVTLRCDPISGHDNLYWYRRVMGKEIKFLLHFVKESKQDESGMPNNRFLAERTGGTYSTLKVQPAELEDSGVYFCASSQDQGVYGYTFGSGTRLTVV.

V and J are TRBV19 and TRBJ1-5; D unclear. V lost 3 bases and J lost 3, with 12 bases in between. In germline, CDR1 is LNHDA, CDR2 SQIVND (reference sequence). The CDR3 spans 15 residues. DNA for the CDR3: TGTGCCAGTAGTATCGGTAAACTGATCAATCAGCCCCAGCATTTT. Protein: CASSIGKLINQPQHF.

This clone was counted once. V and J are TRBV7-2 and TRBJ1-2, with no clear D. Germline CDR1 is SGHTA and CDR2 is FQGNSA. Trimming took 5 bases from V and 11 from J, leaving 15 bases between them. The CDR3 extends over 12 amino acids. The DNA for the CDR3 is TGTGCCAGCAGCCATCCTGGGGAGTTATACACCTTC. Its translation: CASSHPGELYTF.

In this sample, this clone turned up once. V usage is TRBV3-1 (or the pseudogene TRBV3-2) and J usage is TRBJ2-7, with TRBD2 matching 9 bases. CDR3 length equals 13 residues. Germline CDR1 LGHDT, CDR2 YNNKEL (reference sequence). V lost 6 bases to trimming and J lost 5 bases; unmatched junction nucleotides: 5. CDR3 residues: CASSPIAGDEQYF. The CDR3 bases are TGTGCCAGCAGTCCGATAGCGGGAGACGAGCAGTACTTC.

The chain has TRBV6-2 or TRBV6-3 and TRBJ1-5; TRBD1 might be the D (5 bases). There are 15 residues in the CDR3. Germline-derived CDR1 and CDR2 are MNHEY and SVGEGT. Trimming removed 2 bases from V and 5 bases from J, with 13 bases in between. The CDR3 reads CASSYPGRAYQPQHF. The CDR3, as DNA: TGTGCCAGCAGTTACCCAGGGAGGGCATATCAGCCCCAGCATTTT.

The chain has TRBV12-3 or TRBV12-4 and TRBJ1-1; a possible D gene is TRBD1 (5 bases). This CDR3 has 13 residues. V gave up 10 bases and J gave up 1 base, with 13 bases separating them. DNA for the CDR3: TGTGCCACCAGGGAGGGTAAGAACACTGAAGCTTTCTTT. Its translation: CATREGKNTEAFF.

This rearrangement joins TRBV6-5 to TRBJ1-5, with 7 bases fitting TRBD1. V shed 6 bases and J 4 bases; nucleotides not matched to a gene: 6. Germline V gene sequence: CDR1 MNHEY, CDR2 SVGAGI. CDR3 length: 14 amino acids. In nucleotides, the CDR3 is TGTGCCAGCAGCCCCCCAGGGGGGAATCAGCCCCAGCATTTT. Its protein is CASSPPGGNQPQHF.

V usage is TRBV7-9 and J usage is TRBJ2-5; 10 bases map to TRBD2. CDR1 is SEHNR, CDR2 FQNEAQ, per germline (reference sequence). This CDR3 spans 16 amino acids. V lost 3 bases to trimming and J lost 2 bases; unmatched junction nucleotides: 6. The CDR3 here is CASSLTSGSAQETQYF. CDR3 DNA: TGTGCCAGCAGCTTGACTAGCGGGTCCGCTCAAGAGACCCAGTACTTC.

This clone was detected a few times. This rearrangement joins TRBV12-3 or TRBV12-4 to TRBJ1-6, with D perhaps TRBD1 (5 bases). The CDR3 loop spans 11 amino acids. V was clipped by 6 bases and J by 13 bases, with 10 bases between them. CDR3: CASSPGGPLHF. The CDR3 DNA reads as TGTGCCAGCAGCCCCGGGGGGCCCCTCCACTTT.

This clone was seen once. The chain couples TRBV6-5 to TRBJ2-3; D is perhaps TRBD1 (5 bases). Trimming removed 6 bases from V and 7 bases from J, with 11 bases in between. CDR1 and CDR2 from the germline V gene are MNHEY and SVGAGI. The CDR3 runs 12 residues. The CDR3 sequence is CASRAQGNTQYF. The CDR3 nucleotides read TGTGCCAGCAGAGCCCAGGGCAATACGCAGTATTTT.

The J gene is TRBJ2-7, the V gene TRBV6-5; D ambiguous. Germline CDR1 is MNHEY and CDR2 is SVGAGI. The length of the CDR3 is 14 residues. The V end lost 7 bases, the J end lost 2 bases, and 15 bases lay between the germline ends. CDR3 nucleotide sequence: TGTGCCAGCACTGGTGGGCGACCCCCCTACGAGCAGTACTTC. Translating it yields CASTGGRPPYEQYF.

V and J are TRBV28 and TRBJ1-5; 10 nucleotides agree with TRBD1. V lost 5 bases and J lost 4; bases outside the gene matches: 5. CDR1 is MDHEN, CDR2 SYDVKM, per germline. The CDR3 is made up of 15 amino acids. The CDR3 DNA is TGTGCCAGCAGTCTTGTGGGACAGGGGAATCAGCCCCAGCATTTT. It codes for CASSLVGQGNQPQHF.

The chain employs TRBV7-9 and TRBJ1-1; 9 bases are a match to TRBD1. After removal of 6 bases from V and 0 bases from J, the junction contained 8 bases not matched to a gene. The CDR3 covers 16 residues. CDR1 and CDR2 from the germline V gene are SEHNR and FQNEAQ (reference sequence). CDR3 loop: CASSRDRAAMNTEAFF. The CDR3, as DNA: TGTGCCAGCAGTCGGGACAGGGCGGCGATGAACACTGAAGCTTTCTTT.

The V and J genes are TRBV12-5 and TRBJ2-1; weak D call: TRBD1 (6 bases). The CDR3 length is 15 residues. CDR1 and CDR2 from the germline V gene are LGHNT and FRNRAP. Trimming removed 2 bases at V and 7 bases at J, with 15 bases between. The DNA of the CDR3 is TGTGCTAGTGGTTTGTATACAGGGATATGGAATGAGCAGTTCTTC. This translates into CASGLYTGIWNEQFF.

V gene TRBV5-1 combines with J gene TRBJ2-7; tentatively, D is TRBD2 (6 bases). The CDR3 is 13 amino acids. CDR1 is SGHRS and CDR2 is YFSETQ in the germline V gene. V lost 6 bases to trimming and J lost 4 bases, with 14 bases between them. The chain's CDR3 is CASTLNGGYEQYF. The CDR3 nucleotides read TGCGCCAGCACCCTAAATGGGGGGTACGAGCAGTACTTC.

This clone is a singleton in its sample. The gene calls are TRBV19 and TRBJ1-1; D is possibly TRBD1 (6 bases). Trimming took 8 bases from V and 4 from J, leaving 17 bases between them. Germline V gives CDR1 LNHDA, CDR2 SQIVND (reference sequence). CDR3 length: 14 residues. The CDR3 bases are TGTGCCAGTGCGATACAGGGACGGGTCACTGAAGCTTTCTTT. Translating gives CASAIQGRVTEAFF.

The chain is built from TRBV3-1 (or the pseudogene TRBV3-2) and TRBJ1-2; D not resolved. CDR1 LGHDT and CDR2 YNNKEL come from the germline V gene (reference sequence). V dropped 4 bases and J dropped 4 bases, with 10 bases sitting between them. The CDR3 extends over 13 amino acids. The CDR3 here is CASSRSEFYGYTF. The DNA of the CDR3 is TGTGCCAGCAGCCGGTCGGAGTTCTATGGCTACACCTTC.

This chain links TRBV20-1 with TRBJ2-2; D gene uncertain. The CDR3 is 11 residues long. V gave up 5 bases and J gave up 6 bases, with 7 bases separating them. Germline lookup yields CDR1 DFQATT and CDR2 SNEGSKA (reference sequence). CDR3 sequence: CSALLPGELFF. CDR3 bases: TGCAGTGCTCTTCTCCCCGGGGAGCTGTTTTTT.

The V gene is TRBV2, the J gene TRBJ1-6; D not resolved. V was pared by 1 base and J by 10 bases, with 8 bases between. CDR1 and CDR2 from the germline V gene are SNHLY and FYNNEI. This CDR3 contains 13 residues. The CDR3 protein is CASSEEIRSPLHF. As DNA, the CDR3 is TGTGCCAGCAGTGAAGAGATTCGGTCACCCCTCCACTTT.

This clone was seen more than once but under ten times. The V call is TRBV19, the J call TRBJ2-3; D possibly corresponds to TRBD1 (6 bases). V lost 4 bases and J lost 2, with 16 bases in between. Germline V gene sequence: CDR1 LNHDA, CDR2 SQIVND (reference sequence). The CDR3 runs 16 residues. The CDR3 DNA reads TGTGCCAGTAGTACAAACCCGGGACACCTCACAGATACGCAGTATTTT. This codes for CASSTNPGHLTDTQYF.

J is TRBJ2-5 and V is TRBV29-1; 10 nucleotides agree with TRBD1. The CDR3 spans 13 residues. With V trimmed by 6 bases and J by 5 bases, 6 bases remained unmatched. Germline V gene sequence: CDR1 SQVTM, CDR2 ANQGSEA. The CDR3 DNA is TGCAGCGTCCCGACAGGGGGCTCGGAGACCCAGTACTTC. It encodes CSVPTGGSETQYF.

J is TRBJ2-1 and V is TRBV7-9, with D possibly matching TRBD2 (6 bases). Between the trimmed V and J ends, which lost 5 bases and 8 bases, there was a span of 16 bases. CDR3 length equals 14 residues. From germline, CDR1 is SEHNR and CDR2 FQNEAQ (reference sequence). For the CDR3, the DNA is TGTGCCAGCAGCCTCGGAGGGAGTGTCGATGAGCAGTTCTTC. Translation gives CASSLGGSVDEQFF.

The chain is built from TRBV6-4 and TRBJ1-1, with a tentative D call TRBD1 (6 bases). V lost 6 bases, J lost 5 bases, and 13 bases lay in between. CDR3 size: 13 residues. CDR1 is MRHNA, CDR2 SNTAGT, per germline. The CDR3 sequence is CASRRGMGTEAFF. Written as DNA, the CDR3 is TGTGCCAGCAGGAGGGGGATGGGGACTGAAGCTTTCTTT.

This rearrangement joins TRBV12-3 or TRBV12-4 to TRBJ1-2; 8 nucleotides match TRBD1. The CDR3 is 13 amino acids. The J segment lost 7 bases and the V segment lost 5 bases, leaving 6 bases of the junction unmatched. The CDR3 spells CASSLDRVRGYTF. The CDR3 DNA sequence: TGTGCCAGCAGTCTGGACAGGGTGCGTGGCTACACCTTC.